What follows are 18 T cell receptor beta chains derived from one specimen sequenced in a study of blood T cell repertoires in COVID-19 (TCRdb year 2020). Library generation was performed with the immunoSEQ multiplex PCR assay. TCRdb provides this immuneACCESS table in a form limited to in-frame rearrangements. Some clones are lacking; in checked studies, under half of them reflect an unresolved V gene, and why the rest are absent is not known. The sample table shows approximately 200,000 clones, and 88% are seen once. Roughly 1.5% of the sample rests with the top ten. Material: peripheral blood. These receptors were collected from a man aged 18 to 30 with active or convalescent COVID-19.

V is TRBV5-1 and J is TRBJ2-5; 8 bases align to TRBD1. Looked up from germline, CDR1 is SGHRS and CDR2 is YFSETQ. There are 15 residues in the CDR3. V gave up 2 bases and J gave up 4 bases; unmatched junction bases: 7. Here the CDR3 DNA reads TGCGCCAGCAGCTTTTACAGGGGGAGTGGAGAGACCCAGTACTTC. Protein: CASSFYRGSGETQYF. Full variable domain (remainder filled in from reference TRBV5-1 and TRBJ2-5): KAGVTQTPRYLIKTRGQQVTLSCSPISGHRSVSWYQQTPGQGLQFLFEYFSETQRNKGNFPGRFSGRQFSNSRSEMNVSTLELGDSALYLCASSFYRGSGETQYFGPGTRLLVL.

This clone was seen once. The chain has TRBV14 and TRBJ2-7; 9 positions match TRBD2. V shed 2 bases and J 4 bases; nucleotides not matched to a gene: 3. CDR1 and CDR2 (germline): SGHDN, FVKESK. The CDR3 covers 14 residues. CDR3 protein: CASSQLLAGYEQYF. The CDR3 DNA follows: TGTGCCAGCAGCCAATTGCTAGCGGGGTACGAGCAGTACTTC.

The chain combines TRBV19 with TRBJ1-4, with a tentative D call TRBD1 (5 bases). This CDR3 spans 15 amino acids. Germline V lookup: CDR1 LNHDA, CDR2 SQIVND (reference sequence). Trimming took off 6 bases at V and 0 bases at J, with 11 bases between the two ends. The chain's CDR3 is CASRTTATTNEKLFF. In nucleotides, the CDR3 is TGTGCCAGTAGAACGACAGCGACAACTAATGAAAAACTGTTTTTT.

V is TRBV9 and J is TRBJ1-2; a weak D match, TRBD1 (6 bases). CDR1 is SGDLS, CDR2 YYNGEE, per germline. The CDR3 is 15 amino acids. V lost 4 bases, J lost 2 bases, and 15 bases lay in between. The CDR3 DNA is TGTGCCAGCAGCCCCGCGGGGGGGCCGAACTATGGCTACACCTTC. Residues: CASSPAGGPNYGYTF.

The chain recombines TRBV10-1 with TRBJ2-3; possible D gene TRBD2, 6 bases. Germline assignment: CDR1 WNHNN and CDR2 SYGVQD (reference sequence). With 6 bases removed from V and 0 bases from J, the gap between germline ends came to 19 bases. The CDR3 extends over 17 amino acids. The DNA of the CDR3 is TGCGCCAGCAGCGATCCTAGCGACCGATCTAGCACAGATACGCAGTATTTT. Translating gives CASSDPSDRSSTDTQYF.

The chain carries TRBV5-1 and TRBJ2-5; 8 nucleotides line up with TRBD1. V lost 5 bases, J lost 4 bases, and 7 bases stayed unmatched. This CDR3 has 14 residues. Per the germline V gene, CDR1 is SGHRS and CDR2 is YFSETQ. The CDR3 DNA follows: TGCGCCAGCAGGAGGGCAGGGGGCACAGAGACCCAGTACTTC. Protein: CASRRAGGTETQYF.

This chain links TRBV4-3 with TRBJ2-2, with 11 positions matching TRBD2. The CDR3 is made up of 17 amino acids. With V trimmed by 3 bases and J by 6 bases, 9 bases remained unmatched. Germline CDR1 LGHNA, CDR2 YSLEER. The CDR3 spells CASSHAPGLAVPGELFF. The CDR3 DNA reads as TGCGCCAGCAGCCATGCTCCGGGACTAGCGGTACCCGGGGAGCTGTTTTTT.

The chain is built from TRBV5-1 and TRBJ2-5; 9 positions match TRBD1. The junction had 6 bases not matched to a gene; V was cut back by 3 bases and J by 3 bases. The CDR3 has 15 residues. In germline, CDR1 is SGHRS, CDR2 YFSETQ. Here the CDR3 DNA reads TGCGCCAGCAGCTGGGGCGACAGGGGGGAAGAGACCCAGTACTTC. Its protein is CASSWGDRGEETQYF.

The rearrangement uses TRBV29-1 and TRBJ1-3; D is unresolved. V was pared by 2 bases and J by 4 bases, with 9 bases between. There are 13 residues in the CDR3. Looked up from germline, CDR1 is SQVTM and CDR2 is ANQGSEA. The CDR3, as DNA: TGCAGCGTTGAACCCAGTTGGGGAAACACCATATATTTT. Translated, it gives CSVEPSWGNTIYF.

The rearrangement joins TRBV6-5 to TRBJ2-7; 10 bases match TRBD1. CDR1 is MNHEY, CDR2 SVGAGI, per germline. There are 15 residues in the CDR3. The trim removed 6 bases at V and 7 bases at J, leaving 12 bases unmatched. This CDR3 reads CASRLKGTGEMEQYF. The DNA of the CDR3 is TGTGCCAGCAGACTTAAAGGGACAGGGGAAATGGAGCAGTACTTC.

This chain joins TRBV30 and TRBJ2-1; 8 positions agree with TRBD1. J gave up 0 bases and V 4 bases, and 5 bases lay outside the gene matches. Germline loops: CDR1 GTSNPN, CDR2 SVGIG (reference sequence). CDR3 length equals 15 residues. CDR3: CAWTAGGGSYNEQFF. CDR3 bases: TGTGCCTGGACTGCAGGGGGCGGCTCCTACAATGAGCAGTTCTTC.

The V call is TRBV29-1, the J call TRBJ1-1; 7 nucleotides line up with TRBD1. V lost 6 bases and J lost 5; bases outside the gene matches: 9. There are 13 residues in the CDR3. Germline CDR1 reads SQVTM; CDR2 reads ANQGSEA. The CDR3 is CSVGDSRVTEAFF. DNA for the CDR3: TGCAGCGTAGGGGACAGCCGGGTTACTGAAGCTTTCTTT.

The genes are TRBV20-1 and TRBJ2-7; TRBD2 aligns across 8 bases. CDR1 is DFQATT, CDR2 SNEGSKA, per germline (reference sequence). The CDR3 consists of 15 residues. Germline trimming cut 6 bases from V and 0 bases from J; bases unmatched to any gene: 10. The CDR3 nucleotides are TGCAGTGCAAGTTCCACTAGCGGCCACTCCTACGAGCAGTACTTC. Encoded protein: CSASSTSGHSYEQYF.

This clone was observed once. V gene TRBV23-1 combines with J gene TRBJ2-3, with 10 bases aligning to TRBD2. TRBV23-1 is an ORF, with its function uncertain. The CDR3 runs to 21 residues. J lost 2 bases, V lost 3 bases, and 20 bases had no gene match. The CDR3 loop is CASSHSGGRVQREGHTDTQYF. The CDR3 DNA follows: TGCGCCAGCAGTCATTCGGGTGGGAGGGTGCAGCGGGAGGGCCACACAGATACGCAGTATTTT.

This chain links TRBV30 with TRBJ2-5; 8 nucleotides align to TRBD1. CDR1 is GTSNPN, CDR2 SVGIG, per germline (reference sequence). The CDR3 length is 13 residues. V was pared by 3 bases and J by 2 bases, with 2 bases of the junction left unmatched. CDR3 region: CAWRRTGQETQYF. The DNA for the CDR3 is TGTGCCTGGAGAAGGACAGGGCAAGAGACCCAGTACTTC. The full variable domain, its missing parts supplied by reference TRBV30 and TRBJ2-5, is SQTIHQWPATLVQPVGSPLSLECTVEGTSNPNLYWYRQAAGRGLQLLFYSVGIGQISSEVPQNLSASRPQDRQFILSSKKLLLSDSGFYLCAWRRTGQETQYFGPGTRLLVL.

DNA for the CDR3: TGTGCCAGCAGCTTAGAGACAGCCTACGAGCAGTACTTC. This encodes CASSLETAYEQYF. This chain links TRBV7-9 with TRBJ2-7; tentative D call: TRBD1 (5 bases). CDR3 length equals 13 residues. V was shortened by 1 base and J by 2 bases, with 6 bases between the two germline ends. Germline loops: CDR1 SEHNR, CDR2 FQNEAQ (reference sequence).

The V call is TRBV28, the J call TRBJ2-5, with D perhaps matching TRBD2 (5 bases). The V end was cut by 8 bases, the J end by 0 bases, with 19 bases between. Germline CDR1 reads MDHEN; CDR2 reads SYDVKM. The CDR3 sequence is 16 residues long. CDR3 protein: CASRGWTGRYQETQYF. The CDR3 DNA reads as TGTGCCAGCCGCGGGTGGACGGGCCGGTACCAAGAGACCCAGTACTTC.

The genes are TRBV25-1 and TRBJ2-3; D call uncertain. CDR3 length: 12 amino acids. In germline, CDR1 is MGHDK, CDR2 SYGVNS. V dropped 6 bases and J dropped 5 bases, with 9 bases sitting between them. CDR3 nucleotides: TGTGCCAGCAGCGATCAGGTAGATACGCAGTATTTT. Protein: CASSDQVDTQYF. Full variable domain (remainder filled in from reference TRBV25-1 and TRBJ2-3): EADIYQTPRYLVIGTGKKITLECSQTMGHDKMYWYQQDPGMELHLIHYSYGVNSTEKGDLSSESTVSRIRTEHFPLTLESARPSHTSQYLCASSDQVDTQYFGPGTRLTVL.